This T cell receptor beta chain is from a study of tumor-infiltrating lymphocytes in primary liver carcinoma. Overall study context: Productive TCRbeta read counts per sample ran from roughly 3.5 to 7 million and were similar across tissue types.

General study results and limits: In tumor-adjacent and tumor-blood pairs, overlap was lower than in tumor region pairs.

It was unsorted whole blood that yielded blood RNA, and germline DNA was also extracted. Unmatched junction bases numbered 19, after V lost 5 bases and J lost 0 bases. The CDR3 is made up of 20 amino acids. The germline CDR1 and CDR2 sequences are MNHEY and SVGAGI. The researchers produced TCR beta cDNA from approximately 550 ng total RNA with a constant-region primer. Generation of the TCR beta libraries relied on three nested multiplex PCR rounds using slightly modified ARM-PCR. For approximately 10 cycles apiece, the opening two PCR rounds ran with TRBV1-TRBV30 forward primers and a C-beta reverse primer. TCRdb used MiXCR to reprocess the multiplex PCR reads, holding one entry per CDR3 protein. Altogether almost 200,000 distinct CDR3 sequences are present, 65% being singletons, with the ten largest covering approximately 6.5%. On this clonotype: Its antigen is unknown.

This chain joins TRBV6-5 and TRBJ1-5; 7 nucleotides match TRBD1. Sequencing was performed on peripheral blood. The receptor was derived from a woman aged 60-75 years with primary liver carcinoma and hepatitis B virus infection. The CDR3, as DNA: TGTGCCAGCAGTCCGCGTTGGACAGGAGACGGACGAAATAGCAATCAGCCCCAGCATTTT. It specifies CASSPRWTGDGRNSNQPQHF.